This T cell receptor (beta chain) was documented in a study of T cells in Graves' hyperthyroidism and ophthalmopathy. Study in general: Peripheral blood sampling occurred at initial diagnosis, before any treatment.

Study observations and caveats: Through a model of 13 V-J features, ophthalmopathy was separated from stable hyperthyroidism.

Together with thyroid ultrasound, orbital computed tomography, serum thyroxine and TRAb, clinical symptoms were used for diagnoses. This clonotype was seen at least ten times. Its antigen is undetermined. Template material for amplifying TCR beta CDR3 regions consisted of RNA transcripts. The primer set for the first-round RT-PCR of the TCR CDR3 was HTBI. TCRdb itself ran the multiplex PCR reads through MiXCR, one entry per CDR3 protein. This sample has 250,000 to 300,000 distinct CDR3 sequences; around 15% occur once, and the top ten carry 30%. V was trimmed by 6 bases and J by 4 bases, leaving 15 bases between them. Germline V gene sequence: CDR1 SGHAT, CDR2 FQDESV (reference sequence). The length of the CDR3 is 14 residues.

This TCR came from a woman aged 50 to 60 with Graves' hyperthyroidism that later progressed to Graves' ophthalmopathy. V usage is TRBV11-1 and J usage is TRBJ1-1, with D unresolved. The sample consisted of blood. CDR3 region: CASSSPNSGTEAFF. Here the CDR3 DNA reads TGTGCCAGCAGTTCTCCTAACTCGGGCACTGAAGCTTTCTTT.